The 18 T cell receptor beta chains below all came from one sample that was sequenced in a study of molecular identifiers for immune sequencing clone quantification. TCRdb ran MiXCR on the PCR reads and lists one entry per CDR3 protein. This table has about half a million distinct CDR3 sequences, roughly 24% appearing once. The sample consisted of naive CD8+ T cells from blood, with Jurkat cell RNA spiked in. Subset here: FACS-sorted CD8+CD4-CCR7+CD45RA+ naive T cells. These receptor sequences come from a human donor in good health. Some libraries in this study had Jurkat cell RNA spiked in.

V usage is TRBV4-1 and J usage is TRBJ1-2; D not certain. The CDR3 extends over 12 amino acids. Trimming took off 0 bases at V and 8 bases at J, with 7 bases between the two ends. The germline CDR1 and CDR2 sequences are MGHRA and YSYEKL. The CDR3 sequence is CASSQDTGGYTF. Written as DNA, the CDR3 is TGCGCCAGCAGCCAAGATACGGGCGGCTACACCTTC.

Remarks on this clonotype: No conserved phenylalanine or tryptophan is present at the end of the CDR3, so a read error is the likely explanation. The chain combines TRBV29-1 with TRBJ2-3, with TRBD2 matching 7 bases. There are 15 residues in the CDR3. The V gene's germline CDR1 is SQVTM and CDR2 ANQGSEA. After removal of 2 bases from V and 2 bases from J, the junction contained 7 bases not matched to a gene. The CDR3 loop reads CSVERGGWYTDTQYL. Written as DNA, the CDR3 is TGCAGCGTTGAACGCGGGGGATGGTACACAGATACGCAGTATCTT.

In regard to this clonotype: A much larger clone differs by one base, so this may be a read error. No conserved phenylalanine or tryptophan ends this CDR3, so it is likely a read error. The chain recombines TRBV7-9 with TRBJ2-2, with D perhaps being TRBD1 or TRBD2 (5 bases each). V lost 3 bases, J lost 4 bases, and 12 bases lay in between. The germline V gene encodes CDR1 SEHNR and CDR2 FQNEAQ (reference sequence). The CDR3 extends over 15 amino acids. The CDR3 loop reads CASSFSGAFTGELFS. CDR3 nucleotide sequence: TGTGCCAGCAGCTTTTCCGGGGCCTTCACCGGGGAGCTGTTTTCT.

This clonotype was counted between two and nine times. The chain carries TRBV19 and TRBJ2-3; 9 bases agree with TRBD2. CDR1 LNHDA and CDR2 SQIVND come from the germline V gene (reference sequence). V shed 5 bases, J shed 0 bases, and the junction held 3 bases outside the gene matches. CDR3 length: 15 amino acids. The CDR3 loop is CASSERGASTDTQYF. CDR3 DNA: TGTGCCAGTAGTGAGCGGGGGGCGAGCACAGATACGCAGTATTTT.

The chain links TRBV11-2 to TRBJ2-3; 7 bases are a match to TRBD2. The CDR3 covers 16 residues. Germline CDR1 and CDR2: SGHAT and FQNNGV. With 5 bases clipped from V and 4 bases from J, the junction kept 12 bases outside the gene matches. As DNA, the CDR3 is TGTGCCAGCAGCGGTCTTGGGGCGGGAGACCCAGATACGCAGTATTTT. Amino acids: CASSGLGAGDPDTQYF.

Worth noting for this clonotype: This may arise from a read error, as a much more abundant clone is one base away. V usage is TRBV6-2 or TRBV6-3 and J usage is TRBJ2-3; 7 nucleotides match TRBD1. The V gene's germline CDR1 is MNHEY and CDR2 SVGEGT. The CDR3 has 14 amino acids. V lost 8 bases and J lost 2; bases outside the gene matches: 7. The DNA for the CDR3 is TGTGCCAGCGGGCTGACAGGGTACACAGATACGCAGTATTTT. Its translation: CASGLTGYTDTQYF.

This clonotype was counted only a few times. The chain uses TRBV19 and TRBJ1-1; no definite D call. This CDR3 region has 12 residues. In germline, CDR1 is LNHDA, CDR2 SQIVND (reference sequence). Trimming pared 4 bases from V and 5 bases from J, leaving 8 bases between. CDR3 in amino acids: CASSNAGTEAFF. The CDR3 DNA sequence: TGTGCCAGTAGTAACGCCGGTACTGAAGCTTTCTTT.

On this clonotype: Sequence at one end of the junction differs from germline and may be a read error. The rearrangement joins TRBV6-4 to TRBJ2-1, with D possibly TRBD1 on 6 matching bases. Germline CDR1 reads MRHNA; CDR2 reads SNTAGT. This CDR3 is built from 16 residues. CDR3 in DNA: TGTGGCAGCAGTGAGGCGGACAGACCTCCTAACAATGAGCAGTTCTTC. Its translation: CGSSEADRPPNNEQFF.

This clonotype came up many times. This sequence joins TRBV28 and TRBJ2-3; TRBD2 matches 9 bases. V dropped 6 bases and J dropped 3; count of bases not matched to a gene: 7. CDR1 is MDHEN and CDR2 is SYDVKM in the germline V gene. The CDR3 has 15 residues. The CDR3 reads CASREREEGTDTQYF. DNA of the CDR3: TGTGCCAGCAGGGAGCGGGAGGAGGGTACAGATACGCAGTATTTT.

This clonotype has at least ten counts. The rearrangement joins TRBV29-1 to TRBJ1-1, with TRBD1 matching over 7 bases. The CDR3 extends over 15 amino acids. Germline CDR1 is SQVTM and CDR2 is ANQGSEA. V lost 4 bases, J lost 0 bases, and 8 bases stayed unmatched. CDR3 residues: CSVGGGAEVNTEAFF. The CDR3 coding sequence is TGCAGCGTTGGAGGGGGCGCCGAGGTGAACACTGAAGCTTTCTTT.

A remark on this clonotype: Possible read error: a much larger clone is one base away. The J gene is TRBJ1-1, the V gene TRBV7-9; TRBD1 aligns across 7 bases. The CDR3 has 16 residues. In germline, CDR1 is SEHNR, CDR2 FQNEAQ (reference sequence). V gave up 8 bases and J gave up 0 bases; unmatched junction bases: 12. The CDR3 reads CASGSGDRAMNTEAFF. The CDR3 DNA is TGTGCCAGCGGCTCGGGAGACAGGGCCATGAACACTGAAGCTTTCTTT.

This rearrangement joins TRBV12-3 or TRBV12-4 to TRBJ2-7; the D is unclear. Trimming stripped 2 bases from V and 5 bases from J, with 13 bases between. The CDR3 consists of 14 residues. CDR3 loop: CASSLLVGADEQYF. The CDR3 nucleotides read TGTGCCAGCAGTTTACTAGTTGGAGCCGACGAGCAGTACTTC.

This clonotype was detected many times. The chain recombines TRBV7-9 with TRBJ2-1; 8 bases are shared with TRBD2. This CDR3 spans 13 amino acids. Germline V gene data show CDR1 as SEHNR and CDR2 as FQNEAQ (reference sequence). V lost 10 bases to trimming and J lost 6 bases; unmatched junction nucleotides: 8. DNA of the CDR3: TGTGCCACCGGTTCCGGGACTAGCAATGAGCAGTTCTTC. Protein sequence: CATGSGTSNEQFF.

This clonotype appeared a few times. This chain links TRBV5-6 with TRBJ2-2; D possibly corresponds to TRBD2 (6 bases). The length of the CDR3 is 15 residues. V was cut by 4 bases and J by 10 bases, with 20 bases left in between. The germline CDR1 and CDR2 sequences are SGHDT and YYEEEE. CDR3 region: CASSPPYPRGEELFF. DNA for the CDR3: TGTGCCAGCAGCCCCCCTTACCCGCGGGGCGAGGAGCTGTTTTTT.

This CDR3 reads CASSDSGLAGGPTYEQYF. DNA for the CDR3: TGTGCCAGCAGTGACTCCGGACTAGCGGGAGGGCCCACCTACGAGCAGTACTTC. The chain has TRBV6-4 and TRBJ2-7; 15 bases match TRBD2. CDR3 size: 18 residues. The germline gives CDR1 MRHNA, CDR2 SNTAGT. Trimming at V came to 0 bases and at J to 2 bases, leaving 5 bases not matched to a gene.

This clonotype has just one count. Being one base from a much bigger clone, this may be a read error. The V gene is TRBV7-9, the J gene TRBJ2-7, with 8 bases matching TRBD1. Germline loops: CDR1 SEHNR, CDR2 FQNEAQ (reference sequence). The CDR3 is 15 residues long. The CDR3 sequence is CASSLVPGGFYGQYF. The CDR3 DNA sequence: TGTGCCAGCAGCTTAGTTCCAGGGGGCTTCTACGGGCAGTACTTC.

In its sample, this clonotype was seen a few times. V is TRBV18 and J is TRBJ2-3; 14 positions agree with TRBD2. The V gene's germline CDR1 is KGHSH and CDR2 LQKENI. V trimming: 5 bases; J trimming: 5 bases; junction bases outside the gene matches: 9. The CDR3 has 17 amino acids. The CDR3 DNA is TGTGCCAGCTCAGTCCCGGGACTAGCGGGAGTGGTAGATACGCAGTATTTT. Protein sequence: CASSVPGLAGVVDTQYF.

The genes are TRBV20-1 and TRBJ2-7; tentative D call: TRBD1 (5 bases). Looked up from germline, CDR1 is DFQATT and CDR2 is SNEGSKA (reference sequence). The CDR3 is 13 amino acids. Trimming removed 5 bases at V and 4 bases at J, with 15 bases between. For the CDR3, the DNA is TGCAGTGCTGGGGCCAGAGCGTTTTACGAGCAGTACTTC. This gives the protein CSAGARAFYEQYF.